Listed here is a single T cell receptor beta chain. Sequencing was performed with immunoSEQ multiplex PCR; in TCRdb, only in-frame clones are kept and a portion is missing. The data contain approximately 350,000 clones, roughly nine tenths of them singletons. The data belong to a study of blood T cell repertoires in COVID-19. Background on the study: Researchers got acute and convalescent COVID-19 samples from the United States, Italy and Spain.

The junction had 9 bases not matched to a gene; V was cut back by 2 bases and J by 8 bases. CDR3 size: 15 residues. Germline V CDR1 and CDR2: SGHRS, YFSETQ. Sequencing input: PBMCs or T cells enriched from blood (not recorded which). The chain links TRBV5-1 to TRBJ1-2; 10 bases line up with TRBD1. This TCR came from a man in his late teens or twenties who had recovered from COVID-19. The DNA for the CDR3 is TGCGCCAGCAGCTTATCCTTCGGACAGGGGGAGGGCTACACCTTC. Translating it yields CASSLSFGQGEGYTF.